These T cell receptor beta chains were read from a single sample in a study of T cell repertoires in cytomegalovirus infection. TCRdb itself ran the reads through MiXCR, one entry per CDR3 protein. Of nearly 700,000 distinct CDR3 sequences detected, around 35% appear once; the ten largest clones hold roughly 18%. These receptors are not linked to any known antigen. The sample here was cultured PBMCs, taken from culture after CMV antigen stimulation. These receptors were collected from a human donor in good health (CMV status not recorded). Some clones in this sample may be carry-over from other donors' samples. Each CDR3 is given with its conserved first and last residue. A D gene is named only where the DNA matches it firmly. Clone size is shown for a subset of rows, as once, few, many or a class of expanded clone.

length: 17; J: TRBJ2-3; V: TRBV20-1; size: few; D: .; DNA: TGCAGTGCTGCTTGGCTGGTAGCTGGGTACCGCACAGATACGCAGTATTTT; CDR3: CSAAWLVAGYRTDTQYF
length: 15; J: TRBJ2-3; V: TRBV15; size: .; D: .; DNA: TGTGCCACCAGCAGAGTGGGGTCGAGATCAGATACGCAGTATTTT; CDR3: CATSRVGSRSDTQYF
length: 14; J: TRBJ2-5; V: TRBV7-2; size: many; D: .; DNA: TGTGCCAGCAGCTTAGGGGCCTATGAAGAGACCCAGTACTTC; CDR3: CASSLGAYEETQYF
length: 16; J: TRBJ2-3; V: TRBV7-2; size: many; D: TRBD2; DNA: TGTGCCAGCAGCCCCCTGAGCGGGAGTTTCGCAGATACGCAGTATTTT; CDR3: CASSPLSGSFADTQYF
length: 13; J: TRBJ2-7; V: TRBV19; size: many; D: .; DNA: TGTGCCAGTAGACAAACGACAACCTACGAGCAGTACTTC; CDR3: CASRQTTTYEQYF
length: 14; J: TRBJ2-2; V: TRBV12-3/TRBV12-4; size: .; D: .; DNA: TGTGCCAACAAACTCAGGGGATTATCCGGGGAGCTGTTTTTT; CDR3: CANKLRGLSGELFF
length: 11; J: TRBJ2-7; V: TRBV19; size: few; D: .; DNA: TGTGCCAGTAAGGGGGGAGGCGAGCAGTACTTC; CDR3: CASKGGGEQYF
length: 14; J: TRBJ1-2; V: TRBV12-3/TRBV12-4; size: .; D: TRBD1; DNA: TGTGCCAGCAGTTTAGGGGTGACAGGGACCCGCTACACCTTC; CDR3: CASSLGVTGTRYTF
length: 14; J: TRBJ2-1; V: TRBV18; size: few; D: .; DNA: TGTGCCAGCTCACCAACAGACTCCGATCATGAGCAGTTCTTC; CDR3: CASSPTDSDHEQFF
length: 16; J: TRBJ2-1; V: TRBV6-5; size: .; D: .; DNA: TGTGCCAGCAGTTCTATGAGGGGGGGAAAGGGTCATGAGCAGTTCTTC; CDR3: CASSSMRGGKGHEQFF
length: 15; J: TRBJ2-7; V: TRBV11-2; size: few; D: TRBD1; DNA: TGTGCCAGCAGCGAGCCCGGGACAGGGGCCTACGAGCAGTACTTC; CDR3: CASSEPGTGAYEQYF
length: 19; J: TRBJ2-1; V: TRBV2; size: .; D: TRBD2; DNA: TGTGCCAGCAGCGGTCCACTAGCGGGAGGTCCCTTATCCTACAATGAGCAGTTCTTC; CDR3: CASSGPLAGGPLSYNEQFF
length: 17; J: TRBJ2-3; V: TRBV11-2; size: .; D: TRBD2; DNA: TGTGCCAGCAGCTCGGGACTAGCGGGAGGGCCTTTAGATACGCAGTATTTT; CDR3: CASSSGLAGGPLDTQYF
length: 15; J: TRBJ1-6; V: TRBV19; size: .; D: .; DNA: TGTGCCAGTAATCCGCGAGATTCCTATAATTCACCCCTCCACTTT; CDR3: CASNPRDSYNSPLHF
length: 17; J: TRBJ2-3; V: TRBV4-2; size: few; D: TRBD2; DNA: TGTGCCAGCAGCCAAGTTGGTGGCGGGGGGGCAAGTCAGACGCAGTATTTT; CDR3: CASSQVGGGGASQTQYF
length: 11; J: TRBJ2-7; V: TRBV6-2/TRBV6-3; size: .; D: .; DNA: TGTGCCAGCAGTTATCGGCGGGAGCAGTACTTC; CDR3: CASSYRREQYF
length: 16; J: TRBJ2-7; V: TRBV6-6; size: .; D: TRBD1; DNA: TGTGCCAGCAGTTACTCTATCACAGGGGGGAACTACGAGCAGTACTTC; CDR3: CASSYSITGGNYEQYF
length: 15; J: TRBJ1-1; V: TRBV2; size: .; D: .; DNA: TGTGCCAGCAGTGAATTGGGGCCAGAGAACACTGAAGCTTTCTTT; CDR3: CASSELGPENTEAFF
length: 15; J: TRBJ1-3; V: TRBV7-2; size: .; D: TRBD1; DNA: TGTGCCAGCAGCCCAGGGGGCCATTCTGGAAACACCATATATTTT; CDR3: CASSPGGHSGNTIYF
length: 13; J: TRBJ1-4; V: TRBV19; size: .; D: .; DNA: TGTGCCAGTACCTATGCAACTAATGAAAAACTGTTTTTT; CDR3: CASTYATNEKLFF
length: 16; J: TRBJ2-3; V: TRBV25-1; size: few; D: .; DNA: TGTGCCAGCAGTGTCTCAGGGGACCGCGTCCCAGATACGCAGTATTTT; CDR3: CASSVSGDRVPDTQYF
length: 17; J: TRBJ1-6; V: TRBV2; size: .; D: TRBD1; DNA: TGTGCCAGCCTACTTGGCAGGGGGAGAATCTATAATTCACCCCTCCACTTT; CDR3: CASLLGRGRIYNSPLHF
length: 17; J: TRBJ2-2; V: TRBV7-2; size: .; D: TRBD2; DNA: TGTGCCAGCAGCTTAGTTGGCGGGAGTGAAGAAACCGGGGAGCTGTTTTTT; CDR3: CASSLVGGSEETGELFF
length: 15; J: TRBJ2-3; V: TRBV20-1; size: few; D: .; DNA: TGCAGTGCTAGTCCTCCTCAGCGTCCCACAGATACGCAGTATTTT; CDR3: CSASPPQRPTDTQYF
length: 16; J: TRBJ1-1; V: TRBV7-6; size: .; D: TRBD1; DNA: TGTGCCAGCAGCTTAAGGCGAGGACAGGCGAACACTGAAGCTTTCTTT; CDR3: CASSLRRGQANTEAFF
length: 15; J: TRBJ2-1; V: TRBV20-1; size: .; D: TRBD2; DNA: TGCAGTGCTGGTAGACCGGGACTAGCGGACAATGAGCAGTTCTTC; CDR3: CSAGRPGLADNEQFF
length: 16; J: TRBJ1-1; V: TRBV5-1; size: few; D: .; DNA: TGCGCCAGCAGCTTGGAGTGGAGGGTCATGAACACTGAAGCTTTCTTT; CDR3: CASSLEWRVMNTEAFF
length: 17; J: TRBJ2-7; V: TRBV18; size: .; D: TRBD2; DNA: TGTGCCAGCTCACCACCGTCCCTACGGGGGGAAGGGTACGAGCAGTACTTC; CDR3: CASSPPSLRGEGYEQYF
length: 16; J: TRBJ2-1; V: TRBV7-2; size: many; D: .; DNA: TGTGCCAGCAGCTTAGCGTTGGTAGCGGCCACGGGTGAGCAGTTCTTC; CDR3: CASSLALVAATGEQFF
length: 18; J: TRBJ2-3; V: TRBV7-9; size: .; D: TRBD2; DNA: TGTGCCAGCACCCCTAGATGGCCTAGCGGGCCTTACACAGATACGCAGTATTTT; CDR3: CASTPRWPSGPYTDTQYF
length: 14; J: TRBJ2-3; V: TRBV20-1; size: .; D: TRBD2; DNA: TGCAGTGCCTATAGCGGGAGCCTCACAGATACGCAGTATTTT; CDR3: CSAYSGSLTDTQYF
length: 14; J: TRBJ1-2; V: TRBV19; size: few; D: TRBD1; DNA: TGTGCCAGTAGACGACCGGGACAGAACTATGGCTACACCTTC; CDR3: CASRRPGQNYGYTF
length: 14; J: TRBJ2-7; V: TRBV7-8; size: few; D: .; DNA: TGTGCCAGCAGCTTGGGCAGGGTGACCTACGAGCAGTACTTC; CDR3: CASSLGRVTYEQYF
length: 14; J: TRBJ2-3; V: TRBV7-2; size: many; D: .; DNA: TGTGCCAGCAGCCCCTCGGGGGACACAGATACGCAGTATTTT; CDR3: CASSPSGDTDTQYF
length: 15; J: TRBJ1-1; V: TRBV14; size: few; D: .; DNA: TGTGCCAGCAGCCAAGACGCGGGCATGAACACTGAAGCTTTCTTT; CDR3: CASSQDAGMNTEAFF
length: 13; J: TRBJ1-6; V: TRBV11-3; size: few; D: .; DNA: TGTGCCAGCAGCTTCCGACAGAATTCACCCCTCCACTTT; CDR3: CASSFRQNSPLHF
length: 13; J: TRBJ2-5; V: TRBV12-3/TRBV12-4; size: .; D: .; DNA: TGTGCCAGCAGAACGACAGGTCAAGAGACCCAGTACTTC; CDR3: CASRTTGQETQYF
length: 14; J: TRBJ2-7; V: TRBV19; size: few; D: TRBD1; DNA: TGTGCCAGTAGTAAAGGACAGGGCTCCTACGAGCAGTACTTC; CDR3: CASSKGQGSYEQYF
length: 13; J: TRBJ2-1; V: TRBV24-1; size: few; D: TRBD1; DNA: TGTGCCACCGCCCGGACAGGGGACAATGAGCAGTTCTTC; CDR3: CATARTGDNEQFF
length: 13; J: TRBJ2-1; V: TRBV4-3; size: .; D: .; DNA: TGCGCCAGCAGCCCCACCGCCTACAATGAGCAGTTCTTC; CDR3: CASSPTAYNEQFF
length: 13; J: TRBJ1-2; V: TRBV14; size: few; D: .; DNA: TGTGCCAGCAGCCCGGACGGCATGGGAGGCTACACCTTC; CDR3: CASSPDGMGGYTF
length: 21; J: TRBJ2-3; V: TRBV7-9; size: few; D: .; DNA: TGTGCCAGCAGCCGCCGGGGAGACAGGGGGGGACTAGCTCAACAGACAGATACGCAGTATTTT; CDR3: CASSRRGDRGGLAQQTDTQYF
length: 12; J: TRBJ1-1; V: TRBV4-1; size: .; D: .; DNA: TGCGCCAGCAGCCAAGAGGGAGATGAAGCTTTCTTT; CDR3: CASSQEGDEAFF
length: 15; J: TRBJ2-1; V: TRBV12-3/TRBV12-4; size: few; D: .; DNA: TGTGCCAGCAGTTTAGGGCTAGGCCCACACAATGAGCAGTTCTTC; CDR3: CASSLGLGPHNEQFF
length: 13; J: TRBJ2-6; V: TRBV7-9; size: few; D: .; DNA: TGTGCCAGCGTCCCTGCGGGGGCCAACGTCCTGACTTTC; CDR3: CASVPAGANVLTF
length: 16; J: TRBJ2-3; V: TRBV6-5; size: .; D: .; DNA: TGTGCCAGCAGTTACACCGCGGGGCCACCCACAGATACGCAGTATTTT; CDR3: CASSYTAGPPTDTQYF
length: 13; J: TRBJ1-5; V: TRBV20-1; size: .; D: .; DNA: TGCAGTGCGGCCGGACAGATAAATCAGCCCCAGCATTTT; CDR3: CSAAGQINQPQHF
length: 17; J: TRBJ1-2; V: TRBV5-1; size: .; D: .; DNA: TGCGCCAGCAGCCCTACCGCCGATACGGTAGTCTACTATGGCTACACCTTC; CDR3: CASSPTADTVVYYGYTF
length: 14; J: TRBJ1-2; V: TRBV11-1; size: .; D: .; DNA: TGTGCCAGCAGCTTAGCCCCGTCAGGGAATGGCTACACCTTC; CDR3: CASSLAPSGNGYTF
length: 13; J: TRBJ2-1; V: TRBV7-2; size: few; D: TRBD1; DNA: TGTGCCAGCAGCAACCGGGACAGGCAACAGCAGTTCTTC; CDR3: CASSNRDRQQQFF
length: 14; J: TRBJ1-1; V: TRBV2; size: .; D: TRBD1; DNA: TGTGCCAGCAGAGCTGACAGGGCCTCGACTGAAGCTTTCTTT; CDR3: CASRADRASTEAFF
length: 16; J: TRBJ2-3; V: TRBV20-1; size: few; D: TRBD2; DNA: TGCAGTGCCAAGCCAACGCGGGGGGGAAGCACAGATACGCAGTATTTT; CDR3: CSAKPTRGGSTDTQYF
length: 16; J: TRBJ2-5; V: TRBV7-8; size: many; D: TRBD1; DNA: TGTGCCAGCAGCCCTTCGACAGGGGGCGGACAAGAGACCCAGTACTTC; CDR3: CASSPSTGGGQETQYF